Below are 10 T cell receptor beta chains sequenced from a single sample in a study of Ad26.COV2.S vaccination and SARS-CoV-2 variants. This table comes from immunoSEQ multiplex PCR, and its TCRdb copy is limited to in-frame clones, with some not included. The repertoire holds fewer than 600,000 clones, with approximately 90% as singletons. Documented treatment: over 15 received Ad26.COV2.S at low or high dose, single or two shots; roughly five received placebo; per-sample allocation not given. After the first vaccine or placebo injection, samples were drawn on day 63. Sequencing was performed on peripheral blood, taken in a trial of Ad26.COV2.S vaccine versus placebo. Receptors originate from a person aged 18-60 years who received the Ad26.COV2.S COVID-19 vaccine or a placebo.

J is TRBJ1-4 and V is TRBV29-1; 9 nucleotides line up with TRBD1. J lost 6 bases, V lost 6 bases, and 11 bases had no gene match. CDR1 SQVTM and CDR2 ANQGSEA come from the germline V gene. This CDR3 is built from 15 residues. The CDR3, as DNA: TGCAGCGTCGCGTCCCGGGACAGGGCGGATGAAAAACTGTTTTTT. The encoded protein is CSVASRDRADEKLFF.

The rearrangement links TRBV9 to TRBJ2-7, with TRBD1 matching over 9 bases. The length of the CDR3 is 15 residues. V shed 0 bases, J shed 2 bases, and the junction held 3 bases outside the gene matches. The V gene's germline CDR1 is SGDLS and CDR2 YYNGEE. In DNA form, the CDR3 reads TGTGCCAGCAGCGTAGGAGGACAGGGGACCTACGAGCAGTACTTC. It is translated as CASSVGGQGTYEQYF.

CDR3 sequence (DNA): TGCGCCAGCAGCTTGGAAGGGACAGGCTATGGCTACACCTTC. It specifies CASSLEGTGYGYTF. The chain is built from TRBV5-1 and TRBJ1-2; TRBD1 matches 8 bases. The germline gives CDR1 SGHRS, CDR2 YFSETQ. V shed 0 bases, J shed 4 bases, and the junction held 2 bases outside the gene matches. The CDR3 has 14 residues. The entire variable domain, with the rest obtained from reference TRBV5-1 and TRBJ1-2, is as follows: KAGVTQTPRYLIKTRGQQVTLSCSPISGHRSVSWYQQTPGQGLQFLFEYFSETQRNKGNFPGRFSGRQFSNSRSEMNVSTLELGDSALYLCASSLEGTGYGYTFGSGTRLTVV.

V and J are TRBV11-2 and TRBJ2-7; perhaps D is TRBD1 or TRBD2 (6 bases each). The germline CDR1 and CDR2 sequences are SGHAT and FQNNGV. With 0 bases removed from V and 4 bases from J, the gap between germline ends came to 13 bases. The length of the CDR3 is 15 residues. The CDR3 region is CASSLDRGPTYEQYF. CDR3 in DNA: TGTGCCAGCAGCTTAGATCGGGGGCCTACTTACGAGCAGTACTTC.

The chain uses TRBV7-9 and TRBJ1-1, with 7 bases that match TRBD1. V was pared by 5 bases and J by 4 bases, with 10 bases of the junction left unmatched. This CDR3 spans 15 amino acids. Germline CDR1 SEHNR, CDR2 FQNEAQ (reference sequence). The CDR3 here is CASSRDSISGTEAFF. CDR3 bases: TGTGCCAGCAGCCGGGACAGCATATCGGGCACTGAAGCTTTCTTT. Full variable domain (remainder filled in from reference TRBV7-9 and TRBJ1-1): DTGVSQNPRHKITKRGQNVTFRCDPISEHNRLYWYRQTLGQGPEFLTYFQNEAQLEKSRLLSDRFSAERPKGSFSTLEIQRTEQGDSAMYLCASSRDSISGTEAFFGQGTRLTVV.

A few counts support this clone. The chain combines TRBV7-6 with TRBJ2-2; TRBD1 matches at 7 bases. Germline V gene lookup returns CDR1 SGHVS and CDR2 FNYEAQ. The CDR3 has 16 residues. V lost 5 bases, J lost 0 bases, and 6 bases stayed unmatched. The CDR3 sequence is CASSTRGGANTGELFF. For the CDR3, the DNA is TGTGCCAGCAGCACCCGAGGGGGCGCGAACACCGGGGAGCTGTTTTTT.

The rearrangement links TRBV3-1 (or the pseudogene TRBV3-2) to TRBJ1-1, with D possibly TRBD1 on 5 matching bases. Germline loops: CDR1 LGHDT, CDR2 YNNKEL (reference sequence). With 2 bases removed from V and 11 bases from J, the gap between germline ends came to 15 bases. The CDR3 has 13 residues. CDR3 nucleotides: TGTGCCAGCAGCCAACGGGGACCTCGGCCTGCTTTCTTT. Protein: CASSQRGPRPAFF.

The CDR3 sequence is CASSQEFGPTRTDTQYF. In nucleotides, the CDR3 is TGTGCCAGCAGCCAAGAGTTTGGTCCTACTCGCACAGATACGCAGTATTTT. The chain joins TRBV4-2 to TRBJ2-3, with no clear D. V lost 0 bases and J 1 base, leaving 14 bases between the germline ends. This CDR3 has 17 residues. Germline values: CDR1 LGHNA, CDR2 YNFKEQ.

The chain employs TRBV10-3 and TRBJ1-3; tentative D call: TRBD1 (5 bases). Germline V gives CDR1 ENHRY, CDR2 SYGVKD. Trimming took off 0 bases at V and 4 bases at J, with 13 bases between the two ends. The CDR3 sequence is 16 residues long. The CDR3 is CAISESKARDGNTIYF. The CDR3 DNA reads TGTGCCATCAGTGAGTCGAAGGCCAGGGACGGAAACACCATATATTTT.

The chain recombines TRBV18 with TRBJ2-5; the D is unclear. The CDR3 sequence is 17 residues long. CDR1 KGHSH and CDR2 LQKENI come from the germline V gene. The V end lost 4 bases, the J end lost 5 bases, and 23 bases lay between the germline ends. CDR3 nucleotides: TGTGCCAGCTCACGTCAATCTCCCCCCCCCGTGGAGGAGACCCAGTACTTC. It specifies CASSRQSPPPVEETQYF.